These 28 T cell receptor beta chains originate from one sample sequenced in a study of T cell responses to AZD1222 COVID-19 vaccine. Method: immunoSEQ multiplex PCR; TCRdb's copy keeps in-frame clones and lacks some. The sample lists more than 95,000 clones, around 89% occurring once. The specimen comprised peripheral blood, sampled on day 0 of AZD1222 vaccination. These TCRs come from an adult in good health.

This clone showed up just a few times. The chain employs TRBV6-1 and TRBJ1-5; D gene unclear. Germline CDR1 is MNHNS and CDR2 is SASEGT. This CDR3 comprises 14 residues. Trimming cost V 0 bases and J 15 bases, with 18 bases left between them. The CDR3 bases are TGTGCCAGCAGTGAAGCTCTGGAAGATGGCGCGGGGCATTTT. The encoded protein is CASSEALEDGAGHF.

This clone occurred once. The rearrangement joins TRBV7-2 to TRBJ2-7; D is possibly TRBD2 (6 bases). The CDR3 is made up of 14 amino acids. V was pared by 4 bases and J by 3 bases, with 13 bases between. Germline V gene sequence: CDR1 SGHTA, CDR2 FQGNSA. The CDR3 protein is CASSSRRGFYEQYF. CDR3 in DNA: TGTGCCAGCAGCTCCCGTCGGGGGTTCTACGAGCAGTACTTC.

This rearrangement joins TRBV7-8 to TRBJ2-1, with 11 bases fitting TRBD2. V trimming: 5 bases; J trimming: 3 bases; junction bases outside the gene matches: 6. Germline CDR1 reads SGHVS; CDR2 reads FQNEAQ. This CDR3 has 16 amino acids. The CDR3 sequence: CASSPLAGGLYNEQFF. The CDR3 DNA sequence: TGTGCCAGCAGCCCATTAGCGGGAGGGCTCTACAATGAGCAGTTCTTC.

The genes are TRBV2 and TRBJ2-3, with TRBD1 matching over 7 bases. The length of the CDR3 is 12 residues. From germline, CDR1 is SNHLY and CDR2 FYNNEI. Trimming cost V 5 bases and J 4 bases; bases outside gene matches: 0. For the CDR3, the DNA is TGTGCCAGCAGTACAGGGGCAGATACGCAGTATTTT. Residues: CASSTGADTQYF.

This clone was seen once. The rearrangement uses TRBV28 and TRBJ2-7; D not resolved. This CDR3 spans 14 amino acids. The V gene's germline CDR1 is MDHEN and CDR2 SYDVKM. V was trimmed by 6 bases and J by 6 bases, leaving 18 bases between them. The CDR3 DNA reads TGTGCCAGCAGACATGGATCCACGGTGGGCGAGCAGTACTTC. Translating it yields CASRHGSTVGEQYF.

The chain recombines TRBV27 with TRBJ1-2; no clear D. Deletions cut 6 bases from V and 5 bases from J, with 16 bases between. CDR3 size: 14 residues. CDR1 and CDR2 from the germline V gene are MNHEY and SMNVEV (reference sequence). CDR3 protein: CASSPRERGYGYTF. The CDR3 DNA follows: TGTGCCAGCAGCCCCCGAGAGCGAGGGTATGGCTACACCTTC.

This sequence joins TRBV19 and TRBJ2-3, with 9 bases identical to TRBD1. V shed 9 bases, J shed 2 bases, and the junction held 3 bases outside the gene matches. Germline CDR1 LNHDA, CDR2 SQIVND (reference sequence). The CDR3 totals 13 residues. The CDR3 DNA reads as TGTGCCAGCCGGGACAGGGCCACAGATACGCAGTATTTT. Translating gives CASRDRATDTQYF.

J is TRBJ1-4 and V is TRBV5-4, with D possibly matching TRBD1 (6 bases). This CDR3 spans 15 amino acids. V gave up 0 bases and J gave up 7 bases, with 13 bases separating them. The germline CDR1 and CDR2 sequences are SGHNT and YYREEE (reference sequence). The CDR3 loop reads CASSLAPGEGEKLFF. The DNA for the CDR3 is TGTGCCAGCAGCTTGGCCCCAGGGGAGGGTGAAAAACTGTTTTTT.

The chain carries TRBV5-1 and TRBJ1-2; the D gene is possibly TRBD1 (6 bases). With 4 bases removed from V and 4 bases from J, the gap between germline ends came to 14 bases. Germline CDR1 SGHRS, CDR2 YFSETQ. This CDR3 is 14 amino acids long. This CDR3 reads CASSADRSGYGYTF. As DNA, the CDR3 is TGCGCCAGCAGCGCAGACAGGTCCGGCTATGGCTACACCTTC.

V usage is TRBV7-2 and J usage is TRBJ1-2; D gene ambiguous. This CDR3 region has 14 residues. The germline V gene encodes CDR1 SGHTA and CDR2 FQGNSA. V lost 5 bases to trimming and J lost 5 bases, with 15 bases between them. The CDR3 DNA sequence: TGTGCCAGCAGCCCCCGCCTAGTCCGGTATGGCTACACCTTC. Translation gives CASSPRLVRYGYTF.

This rearrangement joins TRBV5-1 to TRBJ1-1; 8 nucleotides line up with TRBD1. Per the germline V gene, CDR1 is SGHRS and CDR2 is YFSETQ. The CDR3 is 17 residues long. V was clipped by 7 bases and J by 0 bases; unmatched bases: 14. CDR3: CASPTQDRVSLNTEAFF. The CDR3 bases are TGCGCCAGCCCAACCCAGGACAGGGTCTCCCTGAACACTGAAGCTTTCTTT.

This rearrangement joins TRBV4-3 to TRBJ1-6; D remains unclear. Germline CDR1 LGHNA, CDR2 YSLEER. The germline V and J ends were trimmed by 0 bases and 13 bases, with 10 bases remaining between them. This CDR3 is built from 13 residues. The CDR3 protein is CASSQETPGPLHF. CDR3 nucleotide sequence: TGCGCCAGCAGCCAAGAAACGCCGGGCCCCCTCCACTTT.

The V gene is TRBV11-1, the J gene TRBJ2-1, with a tentative D call TRBD2 (6 bases). Germline values: CDR1 SGHAT, CDR2 FQDESV (reference sequence). The CDR3 runs to 15 residues. Trimming removed 2 bases at V and 1 base at J, with 9 bases between. The CDR3 DNA follows: TGTGCCAGCAGCTTAAGCGGGTCTTCCTACAATGAGCAGTTCTTC. Its protein is CASSLSGSSYNEQFF.

This chain uses TRBV19 with TRBJ2-3; possibly TRBD1 or TRBD2 for D (5 bases each). V lost 6 bases to trimming and J lost 4 bases, with 8 bases between them. CDR3 length: 12 residues. From germline, CDR1 is LNHDA and CDR2 SQIVND (reference sequence). CDR3 amino acids: CASRGTADTQYF. The DNA for the CDR3 is TGTGCCAGTAGGGGGACCGCAGATACGCAGTATTTT.

CDR3 sequence reads: CASSLLLNEQFF. The CDR3 DNA is TGTGCCAGCAGTTTATTGCTCAATGAGCAGTTCTTC. The rearrangement joins TRBV28 to TRBJ2-1; D call uncertain. The CDR3 has 12 amino acids. Trimming took off 1 base at V and 6 bases at J, with 4 bases between the two ends. Germline values: CDR1 MDHEN, CDR2 SYDVKM.

This chain connects TRBV7-2 to TRBJ2-1; 12 bases align to TRBD2. The CDR3 sequence is 14 residues long. CDR1 SGHTA and CDR2 FQGNSA come from the germline V gene. Losses at the gene ends were 0 bases for V and 11 bases for J; bases not matched to a gene: 2. CDR3 protein: CASSLATSGGKQFF. The CDR3 DNA follows: TGTGCCAGCAGCTTAGCCACTAGCGGGGGGAAGCAGTTCTTC.

The chain couples TRBV9 to TRBJ1-2; 10 nucleotides align to TRBD1. The V and J ends lost 2 bases and 7 bases, in that order; junction bases with no gene match: 11. CDR1 is SGDLS and CDR2 is YYNGEE in the germline V gene. The CDR3 is 16 amino acids. CDR3 sequence (DNA): TGTGCCAGCAGCGTCCGGGACAGGGGCTCCCCGGGTGGCTACACCTTC. Translating gives CASSVRDRGSPGGYTF.

This chain connects TRBV5-1 to TRBJ2-1, with 7 bases identical to TRBD2. CDR1 SGHRS and CDR2 YFSETQ come from the germline V gene. Trimming took 4 bases from V and 3 from J; bases not matched to a gene: 7. The length of the CDR3 is 15 residues. The CDR3 loop is CASSQSGTIYNEQFF. CDR3 bases: TGCGCCAGCAGCCAATCCGGGACTATCTACAATGAGCAGTTCTTC.

The chain employs TRBV27 and TRBJ1-2, with D maybe TRBD1 (5 bases). The CDR3 contains 14 residues. The germline CDR1 and CDR2 sequences are MNHEY and SMNVEV (reference sequence). V was cut by 4 bases and J by 8 bases, with 17 bases left in between. The CDR3 loop reads CASSSLEGSDGYTF. For the CDR3, the DNA is TGTGCCAGCAGTTCCCTTGAGGGGTCAGACGGCTACACCTTC.

This clone was detected once. V is TRBV19 and J is TRBJ2-6; TRBD1 might be the D (6 bases). Germline-derived CDR1 and CDR2 are LNHDA and SQIVND (reference sequence). Trimming cost V 5 bases and J 2 bases, with 10 bases left between them. The CDR3 is 15 amino acids. The CDR3 DNA reads TGTGCCAGTAGTCAAGGGGGAACTGGGGCCAACGTCCTGACTTTC. Encoded protein: CASSQGGTGANVLTF.

J is TRBJ2-2 and V is TRBV9; D is perhaps TRBD2 (6 bases). The CDR3 sequence is 15 residues long. Looked up from germline, CDR1 is SGDLS and CDR2 is YYNGEE. Deletions cut 4 bases from V and 6 bases from J, with 16 bases between. The CDR3: CASSPGSEGSGELFF. The DNA for the CDR3 is TGTGCCAGCAGCCCCGGGTCGGAGGGATCCGGGGAGCTGTTTTTT.

The CDR3 here is CASSWSQAADQPQHF. The CDR3 DNA is TGTGCCAGCTCATGGAGCCAGGCCGCGGATCAGCCCCAGCATTTT. The rearrangement uses TRBV18 and TRBJ1-5; unclear D gene. The germline CDR1 and CDR2 sequences are KGHSH and LQKENI. This CDR3 comprises 15 residues. Trimming left V 5 bases short and J 5 bases short, with 16 bases between.

The V gene is TRBV29-1, the J gene TRBJ1-3; D gene ambiguous. The germline V and J ends were trimmed by 4 bases and 1 base, with 8 bases remaining between them. The V gene's germline CDR1 is SQVTM and CDR2 ANQGSEA. The CDR3 sequence is 13 residues long. The CDR3 region is CSVAPPSGNTIYF. In DNA form, the CDR3 reads TGCAGCGTTGCCCCCCCGTCTGGAAACACCATATATTTT. Full variable domain (remainder filled in from reference TRBV29-1 and TRBJ1-3): SAVISQKPSRDICQRGTSLTIQCQVDSQVTMMFWYRQQPGQSLTLIATANQGSEATYESGFVIDKFPISRPNLTFSTLTVSNMSPEDSSIYLCSVAPPSGNTIYFGEGSWLTVV.

V gene TRBV5-1 combines with J gene TRBJ2-2; D perhaps matches TRBD2 (7 bases). This CDR3 comprises 17 residues. V was pared by 0 bases and J by 4 bases, with 16 bases between. Germline V gives CDR1 SGHRS, CDR2 YFSETQ. DNA of the CDR3: TGCGCCAGCAGCTTGGATACAGGGAGGGTGAGCACCGGGGAGCTGTTTTTT. It specifies CASSLDTGRVSTGELFF.

The chain uses TRBV3-1 (or the pseudogene TRBV3-2) and TRBJ1-5; a weak D match, TRBD1 (6 bases). In germline, CDR1 is LGHDT, CDR2 YNNKEL (reference sequence). The ends were cut back, 1 base at V and 5 bases at J, with 12 bases in the middle. There are 15 residues in the CDR3. CDR3 amino acids: CASSQGGGSDQPQHF. CDR3 nucleotide sequence: TGTGCCAGCAGCCAAGGAGGGGGATCAGATCAGCCCCAGCATTTT.

The rearrangement uses TRBV27 and TRBJ2-7; 11 nucleotides line up with TRBD2. CDR1 MNHEY and CDR2 SMNVEV come from the germline V gene (reference sequence). Trimming took 3 bases from V and 1 from J; bases not matched to a gene: 8. The CDR3 extends over 17 amino acids. The CDR3 nucleotides are TGTGCCAGCAGTTTGTCTTGGTGGACTAGCGGGTCCTACGAGCAGTACTTC. Amino acid sequence: CASSLSWWTSGSYEQYF.

The CDR3 spells CAITGSGSDEQYF. The DNA of the CDR3 is TGTGCCATCACGGGTAGCGGGAGCGACGAGCAGTACTTC. The chain carries TRBV10-3 and TRBJ2-7; 9 bases are shared with TRBD2. The J segment lost 5 bases and the V segment lost 7 bases, leaving 6 bases of the junction unmatched. Looked up from germline, CDR1 is ENHRY and CDR2 is SYGVKD. The CDR3 has 13 amino acids.

The chain carries TRBV5-6 and TRBJ2-1, with 9 positions matching TRBD2. The junction had 7 bases not matched to a gene; V was cut back by 1 base and J by 8 bases. The CDR3 covers 15 residues. Germline lookup yields CDR1 SGHDT and CDR2 YYEEEE. CDR3 sequence: CASSLSRGRAHEQFF. The CDR3 nucleotides read TGTGCCAGCAGCTTGTCTCGCGGGAGGGCCCATGAGCAGTTCTTC.